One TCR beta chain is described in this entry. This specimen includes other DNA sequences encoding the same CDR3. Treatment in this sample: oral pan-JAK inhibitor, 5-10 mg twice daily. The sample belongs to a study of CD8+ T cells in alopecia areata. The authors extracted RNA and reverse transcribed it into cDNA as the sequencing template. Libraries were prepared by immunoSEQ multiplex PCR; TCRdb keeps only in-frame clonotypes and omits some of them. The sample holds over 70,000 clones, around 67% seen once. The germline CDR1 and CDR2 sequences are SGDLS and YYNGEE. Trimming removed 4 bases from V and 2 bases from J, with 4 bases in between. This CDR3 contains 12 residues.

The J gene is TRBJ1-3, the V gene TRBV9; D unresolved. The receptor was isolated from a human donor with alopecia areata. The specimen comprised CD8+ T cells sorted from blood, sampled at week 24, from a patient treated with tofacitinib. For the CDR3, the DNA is TGTGCCAGCAGCCCCACTGGAAACACCATATATTTT. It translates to CASSPTGNTIYF.